This T cell receptor beta chain comes out of a study of shared clonotypes between healthy human individuals. On the study more broadly: Contributing individuals were a couple of females and a few males aged 18 to 49.

Only in-frame clones appear in the TCRdb table, and some are missing; sequencing was by immunoSEQ multiplex PCR. The sample shows hundreds of thousands of clones, about 74% of them seen only once. The TCR originated in a woman in her thirties in good health. Specimen: memory CD4+ T cells sorted from blood. Subset of the sample: CD45RA-negative fraction.

The CDR3 loop reads CASSLYSGGGGELFF. DNA for the CDR3: TGTGCCAGCAGTTTATACAGCGGTGGGGGCGGGGAGCTGTTTTTT. The rearrangement links TRBV27 to TRBJ2-2; D tentatively fits TRBD1 or TRBD2 (5 bases each). Trimming removed 1 base at V and 7 bases at J, with 13 bases between. The CDR3 is 15 amino acids. CDR1 is MNHEY, CDR2 SMNVEV, per germline (reference sequence).